Sequencing of this T cell receptor beta chain was carried out in a study of T cells after yellow fever vaccination. Notes on the study in general: The appearance of a small share of clonotypes in both CD4 and CD8 compartments was observed. Booster sampling recovered most clones from primary vaccination (96% CD4, roughly 90% CD8).

As concerns this clonotype: The antigen is not known.

TCRdb analysed the 5' RACE reads with MiXCR anew, one entry per CDR3 protein. The sample includes approximately 550,000 distinct CDR3 sequences, less than 20% of them seen just once. The starting material was PBMCs, obtained 15 days after the yellow fever booster vaccination. The receptor comes from a man younger than 40 who received the YFV17D yellow fever vaccine.

CDR3 protein: CASSPTAVEAFF. The DNA of the CDR3 is TGTGCCAGCAGCCCCACAGCAGTTGAAGCTTTCTTT. This chain uses TRBV5-5 with TRBJ1-1; D is uncertain. The length of the CDR3 is 12 residues. The germline V and J ends were trimmed by 4 bases and 7 bases, with 11 bases remaining between them. Looked up from germline, CDR1 is SGHKS and CDR2 is YYEKEE (reference sequence).